Given below is one TCR beta chain in context. Antigen unknown. The data are from a study of beta chain features in type 1 diabetes. Findings and limits, study-wide: Within each of all four CD4+ subsets, Type 1 diabetes patients had TCRB CDR3s that were moderately but significantly shorter.

The authors reverse transcribed all of the isolated RNA, so sequencing captured expressed TCRB transcripts. Assay used: immunoSEQ multiplex PCR; TCRdb lists only in-frame clones, some missing. The table has over 650,000 clones, about an eighth seen once. The V and J ends lost 7 bases and 7 bases, in that order; junction bases with no gene match: 11. Germline CDR1 is SNHLY and CDR2 is FYNNEI. The CDR3 spans 14 residues. The clonotype comes from a man between 18 and 29 years old with type 1 diabetes. The chain links TRBV2 to TRBJ1-2, with 8 positions matching TRBD1. The specimen was naive CD4+ T cells from blood. CDR3 protein: CASTLTGARGGYTF. The CDR3 bases are TGTGCCAGCACCCTGACAGGGGCCAGAGGTGGCTACACCTTC. The whole variable domain, remainder taken from reference TRBV2 and TRBJ1-2, is EPEVTQTPSHQVTQMGQEVILRCVPISNHLYFYWYRQILGQKVEFLVSFYNNEISEKSEIFDDQFSVERPDGSNFTLKIRSTKLEDSAMYFCASTLTGARGGYTFGSGTRLTVV.